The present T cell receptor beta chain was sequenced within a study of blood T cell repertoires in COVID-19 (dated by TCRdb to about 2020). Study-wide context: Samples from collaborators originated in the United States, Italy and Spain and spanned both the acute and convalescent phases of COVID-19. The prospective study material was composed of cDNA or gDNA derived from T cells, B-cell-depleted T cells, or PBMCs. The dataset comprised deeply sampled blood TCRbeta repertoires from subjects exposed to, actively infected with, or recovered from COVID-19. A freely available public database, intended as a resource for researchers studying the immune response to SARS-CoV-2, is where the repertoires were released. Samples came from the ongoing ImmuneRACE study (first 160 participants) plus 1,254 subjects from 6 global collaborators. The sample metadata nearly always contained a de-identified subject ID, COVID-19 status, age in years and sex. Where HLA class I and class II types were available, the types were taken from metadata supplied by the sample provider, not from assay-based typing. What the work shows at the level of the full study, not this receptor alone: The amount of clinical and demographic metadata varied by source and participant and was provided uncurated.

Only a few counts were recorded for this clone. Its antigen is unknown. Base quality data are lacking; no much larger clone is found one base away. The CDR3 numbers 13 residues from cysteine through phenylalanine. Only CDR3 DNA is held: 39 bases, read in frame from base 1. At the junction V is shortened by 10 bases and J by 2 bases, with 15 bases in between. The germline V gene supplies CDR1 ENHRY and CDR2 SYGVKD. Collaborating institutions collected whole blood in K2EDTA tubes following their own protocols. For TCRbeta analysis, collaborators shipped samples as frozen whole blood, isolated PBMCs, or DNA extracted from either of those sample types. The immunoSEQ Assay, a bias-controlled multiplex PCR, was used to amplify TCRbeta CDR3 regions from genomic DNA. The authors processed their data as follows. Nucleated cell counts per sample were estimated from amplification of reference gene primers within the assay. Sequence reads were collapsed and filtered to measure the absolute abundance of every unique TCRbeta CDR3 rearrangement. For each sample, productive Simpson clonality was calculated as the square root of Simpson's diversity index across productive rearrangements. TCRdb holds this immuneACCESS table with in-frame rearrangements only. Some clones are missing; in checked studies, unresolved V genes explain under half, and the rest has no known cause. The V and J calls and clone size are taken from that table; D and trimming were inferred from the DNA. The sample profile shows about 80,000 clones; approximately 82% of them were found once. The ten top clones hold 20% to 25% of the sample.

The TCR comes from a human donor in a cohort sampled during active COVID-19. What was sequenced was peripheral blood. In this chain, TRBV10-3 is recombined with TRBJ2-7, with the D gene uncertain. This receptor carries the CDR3 CATSKAETYEQYF. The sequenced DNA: TGTGCCACCAGCAAAGCCGAGACCTACGAGCAGTACTTC.